This T cell receptor beta chain derives from a study of shared clonotypes between healthy human individuals. Study overall: The cohort comprised a couple of women and a few men. Their ages spanned 18 to 49 years.

Germline loops: CDR1 MNHEY, CDR2 SMNVEV (reference sequence). V lost 3 bases and J lost 4, with 10 bases in between. The CDR3 is made up of 14 amino acids. Findings and caveats of the study: The diversity represented, both genetic and in exposure history, was limited by few donors.

A single count supports this clone. The target antigen is unknown. Scientists sequenced DNA from unsorted PBMC on ten immunoSEQ deep assay plates. The protocol was immunoSEQ multiplex PCR, while the TCRdb copy is restricted to in-frame clones and leaves out a portion. The sample has about 450,000 clones, about 76% seen once; the top ten hold roughly 13%. The rearrangement links TRBV27 to TRBJ1-5; tentative D call: TRBD1 (5 bases). The source of this sequence is a woman aged 40 to 55 in good health. Some clones in this sample may be carry-over from other donors' samples. The sequencing input was PBMCs. Written as DNA, the CDR3 is TGTGCCAGCAGTTTGTTGGGGGATAATCAGCCCCAGCATTTT. Its translation is CASSLLGDNQPQHF.